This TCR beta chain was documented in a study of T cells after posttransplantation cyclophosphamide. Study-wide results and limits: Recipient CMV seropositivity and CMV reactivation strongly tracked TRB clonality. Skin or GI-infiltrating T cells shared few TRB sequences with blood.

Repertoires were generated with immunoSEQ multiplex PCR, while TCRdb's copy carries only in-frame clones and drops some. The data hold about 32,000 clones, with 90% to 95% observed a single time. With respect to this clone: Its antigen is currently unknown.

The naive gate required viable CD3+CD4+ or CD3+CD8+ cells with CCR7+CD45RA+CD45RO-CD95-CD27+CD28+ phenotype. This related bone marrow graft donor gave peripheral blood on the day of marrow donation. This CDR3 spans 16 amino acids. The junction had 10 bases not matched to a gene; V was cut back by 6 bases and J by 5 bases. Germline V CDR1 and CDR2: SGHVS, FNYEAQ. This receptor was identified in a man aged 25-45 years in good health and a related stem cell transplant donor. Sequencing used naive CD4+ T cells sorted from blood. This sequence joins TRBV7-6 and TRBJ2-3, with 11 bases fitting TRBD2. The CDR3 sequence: CASSLGASGGIDTQYF. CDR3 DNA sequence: TGTGCCAGCAGTCTAGGGGCTAGCGGGGGGATAGATACGCAGTATTTT.